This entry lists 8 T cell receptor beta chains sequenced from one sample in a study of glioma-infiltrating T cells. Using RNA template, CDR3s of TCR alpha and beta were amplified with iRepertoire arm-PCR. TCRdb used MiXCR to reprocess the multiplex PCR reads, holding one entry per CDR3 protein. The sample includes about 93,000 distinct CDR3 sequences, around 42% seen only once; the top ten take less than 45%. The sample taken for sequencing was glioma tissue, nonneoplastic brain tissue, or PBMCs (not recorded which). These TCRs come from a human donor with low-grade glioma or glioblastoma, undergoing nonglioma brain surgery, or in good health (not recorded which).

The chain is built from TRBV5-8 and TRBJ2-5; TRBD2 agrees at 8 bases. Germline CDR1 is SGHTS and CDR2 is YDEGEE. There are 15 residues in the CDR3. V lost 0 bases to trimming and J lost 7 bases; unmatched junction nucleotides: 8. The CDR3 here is CASSLVILAEGTQYF. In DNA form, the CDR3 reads TGTGCCAGCAGCTTGGTGATACTAGCGGAAGGGACCCAGTACTTC.

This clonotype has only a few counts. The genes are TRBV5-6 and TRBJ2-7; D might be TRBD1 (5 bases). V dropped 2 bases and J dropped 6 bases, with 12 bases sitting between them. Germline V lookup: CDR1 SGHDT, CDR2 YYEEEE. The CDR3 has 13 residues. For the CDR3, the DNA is TGTGCCAGCAGCTTCAGGGTCTCCGGCGAGCAGTACTTC. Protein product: CASSFRVSGEQYF.

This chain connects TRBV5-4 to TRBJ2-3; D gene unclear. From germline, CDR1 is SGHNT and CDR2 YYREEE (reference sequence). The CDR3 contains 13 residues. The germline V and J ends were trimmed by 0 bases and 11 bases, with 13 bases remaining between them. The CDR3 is CASSLVQYNEQYF. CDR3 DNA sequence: TGTGCCAGCAGCTTGGTTCAGTACAATGAGCAGTATTTT.

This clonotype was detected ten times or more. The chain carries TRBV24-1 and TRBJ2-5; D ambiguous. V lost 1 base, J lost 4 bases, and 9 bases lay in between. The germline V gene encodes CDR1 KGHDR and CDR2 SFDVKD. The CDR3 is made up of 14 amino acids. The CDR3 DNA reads TGTGCCACCAGTGATTTTCTCCTAGGAGAGACCCAGTACTTC. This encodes CATSDFLLGETQYF.

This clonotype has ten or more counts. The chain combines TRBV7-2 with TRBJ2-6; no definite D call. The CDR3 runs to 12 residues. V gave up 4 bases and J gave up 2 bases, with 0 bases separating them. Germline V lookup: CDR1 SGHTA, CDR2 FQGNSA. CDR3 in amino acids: CASSSGANVLTF. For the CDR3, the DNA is TGTGCCAGCAGCTCTGGGGCCAACGTCCTGACTTTC. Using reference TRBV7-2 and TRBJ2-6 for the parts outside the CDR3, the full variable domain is GAGVSQSPSNKVTEKGKDVELRCDPISGHTALYWYRQSLGQGLEFLIYFQGNSAPDKSGLPSDRFSAERTGGSVSTLTIQRTQQEDSAVYLCASSSGANVLTFGAGSRLTVL.

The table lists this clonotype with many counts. CDR3 sequence reads: CASRPDTGGYGYTF. The DNA of the CDR3 is TGTGCCAGCAGACCGGACACGGGGGGGTATGGCTACACCTTC. The chain uses TRBV6-1 and TRBJ1-2; maybe TRBD1 (5 bases). Trimming removed 6 bases at V and 5 bases at J, with 16 bases between. The CDR3 runs 14 residues. CDR1 MNHNS and CDR2 SASEGT come from the germline V gene.

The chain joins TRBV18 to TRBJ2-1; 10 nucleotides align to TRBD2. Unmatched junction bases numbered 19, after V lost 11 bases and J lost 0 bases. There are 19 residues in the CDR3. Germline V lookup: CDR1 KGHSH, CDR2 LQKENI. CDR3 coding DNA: TGTGCCTCACTTCCCACCACTAGCGGGGTGAGAAGCTCCTACAATGAGCAGTTCTTC. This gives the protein CASLPTTSGVRSSYNEQFF.

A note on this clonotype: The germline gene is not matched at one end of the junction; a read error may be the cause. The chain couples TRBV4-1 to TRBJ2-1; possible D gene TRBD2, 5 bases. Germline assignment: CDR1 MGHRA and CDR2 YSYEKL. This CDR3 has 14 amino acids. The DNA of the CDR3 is TGCAGCACCAGCCAAGCCGGAGGATACAATCACCAGCACTTT. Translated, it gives CSTSQAGGYNHQHF.